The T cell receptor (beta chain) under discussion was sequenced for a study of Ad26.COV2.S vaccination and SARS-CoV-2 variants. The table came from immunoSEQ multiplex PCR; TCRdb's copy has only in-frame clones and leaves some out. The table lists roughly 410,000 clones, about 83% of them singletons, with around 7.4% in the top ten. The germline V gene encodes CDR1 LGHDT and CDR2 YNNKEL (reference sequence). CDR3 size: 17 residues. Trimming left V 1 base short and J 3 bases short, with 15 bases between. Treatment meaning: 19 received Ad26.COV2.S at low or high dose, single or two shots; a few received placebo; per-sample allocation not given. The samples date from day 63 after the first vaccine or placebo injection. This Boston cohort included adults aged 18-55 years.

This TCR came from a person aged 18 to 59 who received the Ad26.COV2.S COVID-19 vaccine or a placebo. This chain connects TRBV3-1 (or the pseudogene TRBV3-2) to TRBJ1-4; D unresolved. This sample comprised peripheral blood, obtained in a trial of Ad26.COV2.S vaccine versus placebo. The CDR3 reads CASSQGFMGAPNEKLFF. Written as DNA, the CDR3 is TGTGCCAGCAGCCAAGGTTTTATGGGCGCACCTAATGAAAAACTGTTTTTT.